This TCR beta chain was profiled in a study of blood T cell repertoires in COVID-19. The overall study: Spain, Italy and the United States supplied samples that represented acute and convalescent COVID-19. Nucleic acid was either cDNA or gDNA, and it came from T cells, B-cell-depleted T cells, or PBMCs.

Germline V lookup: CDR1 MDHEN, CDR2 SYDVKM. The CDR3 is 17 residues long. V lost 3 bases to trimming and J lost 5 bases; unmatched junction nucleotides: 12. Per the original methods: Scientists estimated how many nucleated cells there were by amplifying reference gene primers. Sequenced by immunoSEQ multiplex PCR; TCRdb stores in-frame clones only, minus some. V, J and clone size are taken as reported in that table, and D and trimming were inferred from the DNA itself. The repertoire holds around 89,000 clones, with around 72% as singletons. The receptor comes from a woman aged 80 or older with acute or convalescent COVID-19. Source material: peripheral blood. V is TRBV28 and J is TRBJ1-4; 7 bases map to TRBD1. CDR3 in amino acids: CASSFFPRTGRNEKLFF. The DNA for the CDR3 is TGTGCCAGCAGTTTCTTCCCCCGGACAGGAAGAAATGAAAAACTGTTTTTT.